A few counts support the clone carrying this T cell receptor (beta chain). Individuals aged 18 to 89 years were recruited from 24 US areas. The entry originates in a study of blood T cell repertoires in COVID-19. J was trimmed by 13 bases and V by 4 bases; bases with no gene match: 11. CDR1 is MGHDK, CDR2 SYGVNS, per germline. The CDR3 spans 13 residues. Profiled with immunoSEQ multiplex PCR; TCRdb holds only in-frame clones, not every one. The sample includes approximately 230,000 clones, around nine tenths of them seen just once. The chain joins TRBV25-1 to TRBJ1-2; 8 bases match TRBD1. Material: PBMCs or T cells enriched from blood (not recorded which). This TCR was sampled from a young woman who had recovered from COVID-19. For the CDR3, the DNA is TGTGCCAGCAGTGCTTTGGACAGGGCGGCTTTCACCTTC. Its translation is CASSALDRAAFTF.